This T cell receptor beta chain was profiled in a study of T cells after yellow fever vaccination. The germline V and J ends were trimmed by 7 bases and 5 bases, with 14 bases remaining between them. The CDR3 has 13 residues. TCRdb used MiXCR to reprocess the 5' RACE reads, holding one entry per CDR3 protein. The table lists around 120,000 distinct CDR3 sequences, approximately 7.1% of them singletons. Sequencing was performed on CD4+ T cells sorted from PBMCs, taken roughly 47 days after the first yellow fever vaccination. The TCR was taken from a man younger than 35 who received the YFV17D yellow fever vaccine. The chain couples TRBV12-3 or TRBV12-4 to TRBJ2-5; D remains unclear. For the CDR3, the DNA is TGTGCCAGCAACCTCCGCACGGGCGAGACCCAGTACTTC. It codes for CASNLRTGETQYF.